One sample yielded the 13 T cell receptor beta chains listed below, sequenced in a study of PD-1 blockade in classical Hodgkin lymphoma. This sample's time point: newly diagnosed, previously untreated cHL patient sample. Magnetic negative selection of thawed PBMCs was the method by which CD4+ T cells were purified. TCRdb's table, derived via immunoSEQ multiplex PCR, lists solely in-frame clones and lacks some. In the table there are 30,000 to 40,000 clones, about 89% of which are singletons. Sequencing used CD4+ T cells from blood. The receptors here all came from a human donor with classical Hodgkin lymphoma.

This chain links TRBV5-4 with TRBJ2-5; D possibly corresponds to TRBD1 (6 bases). Germline V gene lookup returns CDR1 SGHNT and CDR2 YYREEE (reference sequence). The CDR3 spans 15 residues. The V end lost 4 bases, the J end lost 2 bases, and 15 bases lay between the germline ends. The CDR3 reads CASSPSTGQQETQYF. The CDR3 coding sequence is TGTGCCAGCAGCCCAAGTACAGGGCAGCAAGAGACCCAGTACTTC.

The chain employs TRBV18 and TRBJ2-7, with D possibly being TRBD1 (5 bases). Trimming took 2 bases from V and 5 from J, leaving 10 bases between them. The CDR3 totals 13 residues. Germline V CDR1 and CDR2: KGHSH, LQKENI. The CDR3 region is CASSPRIGDEQYF. In DNA, the CDR3 is TGTGCCAGCTCACCAAGGATAGGGGACGAGCAGTACTTC.

The rearrangement links TRBV5-8 to TRBJ1-5, with D perhaps matching TRBD1 (5 bases). The CDR3 consists of 17 residues. Germline V gives CDR1 SGHTS, CDR2 YDEGEE. Trimming left V 0 bases short and J 6 bases short, with 19 bases between. CDR3 sequence: CASSLAGGRLTVQPQHF. Here the CDR3 DNA reads TGTGCCAGCAGCTTGGCCGGGGGTAGGCTCACCGTTCAGCCCCAGCATTTT. Combining the CDR3 with reference TRBV5-8 and TRBJ1-5 gives the whole variable domain EAGVTQSPTHLIKTRGQQATLRCSPISGHTSVYWYQQALGLGLQFLLWYDEGEERNRGNFPPRFSGRQFPNYSSELNVNALELEDSALYLCASSLAGGRLTVQPQHFGDGTRLSIL.

The chain uses TRBV7-2 and TRBJ1-1; TRBD1 might be the D (5 bases). Germline V gives CDR1 SGHTA, CDR2 FQGNSA. The V end lost 1 base, the J end lost 5 bases, and 11 bases lay between the germline ends. CDR3 length: 14 residues. The CDR3 DNA is TGTGCCAGCAGCTTAGTATTCGGGGGAACTGAAGCTTTCTTT. It specifies CASSLVFGGTEAFF. The whole variable domain, filled in from reference TRBV7-2 and TRBJ1-1, reads GAGVSQSPSNKVTEKGKDVELRCDPISGHTALYWYRQSLGQGLEFLIYFQGNSAPDKSGLPSDRFSAERTGGSVSTLTIQRTQQEDSAVYLCASSLVFGGTEAFFGQGTRLTVV.

This sequence joins TRBV18 and TRBJ2-7; 7 bases map to TRBD1. V was clipped by 3 bases and J by 7 bases; unmatched bases: 12. The CDR3 covers 15 residues. Looked up from germline, CDR1 is KGHSH and CDR2 is LQKENI. The DNA of the CDR3 is TGTGCCAGCTCACCTTCGACAGGGTCGGCTAGAGAGCAGTACTTC. This gives the protein CASSPSTGSAREQYF.

This clone has a single count. This sequence joins TRBV5-1 and TRBJ1-1; 7 bases are a match to TRBD1. The V gene's germline CDR1 is SGHRS and CDR2 YFSETQ. Trimming at V came to 2 bases and at J to 6 bases, leaving 7 bases not matched to a gene. The length of the CDR3 is 14 residues. The CDR3 here is CASSLDREGAEAFF. CDR3 sequence (DNA): TGCGCCAGCAGCTTAGACAGGGAAGGAGCTGAAGCTTTCTTT.

The J gene is TRBJ1-5, the V gene TRBV2; TRBD1 might be the D (5 bases). The germline gives CDR1 SNHLY, CDR2 FYNNEI. The ends were cut back, 4 bases at V and 0 bases at J, with 10 bases in the middle. This CDR3 spans 15 amino acids. The CDR3 DNA reads as TGTGCCAGCAGTGCTGGGGCTTATAGCAATCAGCCCCAGCATTTT. Translation: CASSAGAYSNQPQHF.

The rearrangement links TRBV28 to TRBJ2-2; 8 bases line up with TRBD1. The CDR3 contains 15 residues. The V gene end was trimmed by 3 bases and the J gene end by 5 bases; junction bases not matched to a gene: 5. Germline CDR1 is MDHEN and CDR2 is SYDVKM. CDR3 in DNA: TGTGCCAGCAGTTTGATGGACAGGGAAACCGGGGAGCTGTTTTTT. Translating it yields CASSLMDRETGELFF. The full variable domain, its missing parts supplied by reference TRBV28 and TRBJ2-2, is DVKVTQSSRYLVKRTGEKVFLECVQDMDHENMFWYRQDPGLGLRLIYFSYDVKMKEKGDIPEGYSVSREKKERFSLILESASTNQTSMYLCASSLMDRETGELFFGEGSRLTVL.

The J gene is TRBJ2-2, the V gene TRBV6-6, with 8 bases lining up with TRBD1. The germline V gene encodes CDR1 MNHNY and CDR2 SVGAGI (reference sequence). The CDR3 runs to 12 residues. V was clipped by 8 bases and J by 5 bases; unmatched bases: 1. CDR3: CASDRGTGELFF. The CDR3 DNA follows: TGTGCCAGCGACAGGGGAACCGGGGAGCTGTTTTTT.

The chain is built from TRBV9 and TRBJ1-1; D possibly corresponds to TRBD1 (5 bases). The CDR3 spans 16 residues. Trimming stripped 1 base from V and 3 bases from J, with 16 bases between. Germline loops: CDR1 SGDLS, CDR2 YYNGEE. The CDR3 sequence: CASSVSGTGLHTEAFF. The DNA of the CDR3 is TGTGCCAGCAGCGTATCTGGGACGGGGCTGCACACTGAAGCTTTCTTT.

The genes are TRBV5-1 and TRBJ1-2; tentative D call: TRBD1 (6 bases). This CDR3 contains 13 residues. Trimming cost V 6 bases and J 1 base, with 10 bases left between them. The germline CDR1 and CDR2 sequences are SGHRS and YFSETQ. The CDR3 region is CASTQQGNYGYTF. CDR3 sequence (DNA): TGCGCCAGCACCCAACAGGGTAACTATGGCTACACCTTC.

This clone turned up a few times. The J gene is TRBJ2-1, the V gene TRBV7-3; D call uncertain. Trimming stripped 2 bases from V and 6 bases from J, with 5 bases between. CDR3 length equals 12 residues. From germline, CDR1 is SGHTA and CDR2 FQGTGA. The CDR3 DNA reads as TGTGCCAGCAGCTTACGAGGCAATGAGCAGTTCTTC. Amino acids: CASSLRGNEQFF.

The chain carries TRBV5-4 and TRBJ2-3; D is undetermined. V shed 0 bases and J shed 0 bases, with 11 bases lying between them. The CDR3 is made up of 16 amino acids. Germline V gene data show CDR1 as SGHNT and CDR2 as YYREEE (reference sequence). CDR3 bases: TGTGCCAGCAGCTTGGCCGGGTTCAGTAGCACAGATACGCAGTATTTT. This encodes CASSLAGFSSTDTQYF.